This T cell receptor beta chain appears in the sequencing data of a study of fetal regulatory T cell absence and autoimmunity. Background on the study: The IPEX patients lacked clinical diabetes but had exocrine pancreas autoimmunity.

Assay used: immunoSEQ multiplex PCR; TCRdb lists only in-frame clones, some missing. This sample has around 100,000 clones, with approximately 75% found just once. CDR3 length: 12 residues. Germline assignment: CDR1 SGDLS and CDR2 YYNGEE. V lost 1 base, J lost 12 bases, and 11 bases lay in between. V usage is TRBV9 and J usage is TRBJ1-3; D gene uncertain. Specimen: pancreas tissue. The receptor's source is a male donor with IPEX syndrome. CDR3 region: CASSVSRSHIYF. DNA for the CDR3: TGTGCCAGCAGCGTAAGCAGGTCCCACATATATTTT.